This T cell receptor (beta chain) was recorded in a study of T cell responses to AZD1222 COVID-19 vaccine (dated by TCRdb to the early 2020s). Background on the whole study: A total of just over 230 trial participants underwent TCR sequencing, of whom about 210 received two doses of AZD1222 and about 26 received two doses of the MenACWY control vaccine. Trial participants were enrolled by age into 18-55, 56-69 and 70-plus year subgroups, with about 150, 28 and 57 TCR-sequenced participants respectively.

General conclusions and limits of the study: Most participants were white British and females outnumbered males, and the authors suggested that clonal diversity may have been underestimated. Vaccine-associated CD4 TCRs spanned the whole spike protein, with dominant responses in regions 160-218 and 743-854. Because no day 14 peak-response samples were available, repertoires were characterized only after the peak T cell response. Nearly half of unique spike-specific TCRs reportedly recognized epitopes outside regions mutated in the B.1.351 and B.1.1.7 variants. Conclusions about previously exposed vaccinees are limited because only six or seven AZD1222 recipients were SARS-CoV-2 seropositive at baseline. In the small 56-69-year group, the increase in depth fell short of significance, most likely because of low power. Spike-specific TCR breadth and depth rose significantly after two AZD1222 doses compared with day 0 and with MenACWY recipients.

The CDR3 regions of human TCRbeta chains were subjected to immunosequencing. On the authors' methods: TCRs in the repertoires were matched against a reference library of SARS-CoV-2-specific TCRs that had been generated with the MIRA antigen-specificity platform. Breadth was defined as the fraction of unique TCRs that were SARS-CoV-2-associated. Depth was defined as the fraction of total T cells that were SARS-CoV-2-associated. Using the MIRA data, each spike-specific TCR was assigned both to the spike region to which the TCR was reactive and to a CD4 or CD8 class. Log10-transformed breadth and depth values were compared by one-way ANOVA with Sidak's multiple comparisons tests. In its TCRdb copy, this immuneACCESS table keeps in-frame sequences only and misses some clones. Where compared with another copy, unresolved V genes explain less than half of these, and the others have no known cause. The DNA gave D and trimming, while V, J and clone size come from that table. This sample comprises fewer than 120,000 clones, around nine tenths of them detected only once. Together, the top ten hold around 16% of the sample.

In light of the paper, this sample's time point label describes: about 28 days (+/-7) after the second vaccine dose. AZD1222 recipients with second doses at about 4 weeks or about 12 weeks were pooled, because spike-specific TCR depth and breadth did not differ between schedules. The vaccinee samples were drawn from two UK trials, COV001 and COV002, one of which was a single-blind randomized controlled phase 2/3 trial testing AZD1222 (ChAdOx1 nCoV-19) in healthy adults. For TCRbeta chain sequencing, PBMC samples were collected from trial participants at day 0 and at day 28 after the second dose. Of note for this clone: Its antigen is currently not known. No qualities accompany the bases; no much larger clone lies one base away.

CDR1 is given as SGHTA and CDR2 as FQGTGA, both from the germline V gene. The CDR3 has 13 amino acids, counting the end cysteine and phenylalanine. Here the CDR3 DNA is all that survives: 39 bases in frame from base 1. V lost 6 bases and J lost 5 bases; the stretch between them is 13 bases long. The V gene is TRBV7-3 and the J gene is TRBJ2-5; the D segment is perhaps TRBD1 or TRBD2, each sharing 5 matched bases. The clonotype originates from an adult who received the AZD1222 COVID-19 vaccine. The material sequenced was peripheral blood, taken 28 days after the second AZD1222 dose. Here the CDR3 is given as CASRKGPHETQYF. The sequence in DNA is TGTGCCAGCAGGAAGGGACCTCACGAGACCCAGTACTTC.